One sample yielded the 27 T cell receptor beta chains listed below, sequenced in a study of shared clonotypes between healthy human individuals. Generated by immunoSEQ multiplex PCR, the TCRdb table keeps only in-frame clones and is missing some. The sample holds some 1,100,000 clones, more than 75% seen once. Material: memory CD4+ T cells from PBMCs. Subset specified: CD45RA-negative fraction. All receptors derive from a man between 18 and 29 years old in good health. Some clones in this sample may be carry-over from other donors' samples.

This clone was recorded a few times. The rearrangement joins TRBV7-9 to TRBJ2-1; D remains unclear. The germline gives CDR1 SEHNR, CDR2 FQNEAQ (reference sequence). V shed 1 base and J shed 0 bases, with 13 bases lying between them. This CDR3 comprises 17 residues. The chain's CDR3 is CASSLVSYGSSYNEQFF. CDR3 nucleotides: TGTGCCAGCAGCTTAGTTTCGTACGGCAGCTCCTACAATGAGCAGTTCTTC.

As regards this clone: Different DNA sequences within this sample yield the same CDR3. V is TRBV6-5 and J is TRBJ1-3; D is ambiguous. V lost 0 bases and J 3 bases, leaving 6 bases between the germline ends. The CDR3 sequence is 14 residues long. In germline, CDR1 is MNHEY, CDR2 SVGAGI. The CDR3 sequence: CASSYSGSGNTIYF. CDR3 sequence (DNA): TGTGCCAGCAGTTACTCAGGGAGTGGAAACACCATATATTTT.

J is TRBJ2-3 and V is TRBV21-1. TRBV21-1 is classified as a pseudogene. The CDR3 contains 18 residues. Here the CDR3 DNA reads TGTGCCAGCAGCAATGGGGCAGCCCGAGGGGCTAGCACAGATACGCAGTATTTT. This gives the protein CASSNGAARGASTDTQYF.

The chain links TRBV6-5 to TRBJ1-1, with D possibly matching TRBD1 (6 bases). Germline V CDR1 and CDR2: MNHEY, SVGAGI. The V end lost 4 bases, the J end lost 3 bases, and 12 bases lay between the germline ends. The CDR3 has 14 amino acids. CDR3 in amino acids: CASSSQGDYTEAFF. CDR3 bases: TGTGCCAGCAGTTCACAGGGCGATTACACTGAAGCTTTCTTT.

The gene calls are TRBV28 and TRBJ2-6, with a tentative D call TRBD2 (6 bases). Per germline, CDR1 MDHEN and CDR2 SYDVKM. With 6 bases removed from V and 0 bases from J, the gap between germline ends came to 18 bases. The CDR3 loop spans 18 amino acids. CDR3 nucleotides: TGTGCCAGCAGATACCTCCGGGGGAAGAGCTCTGGGGCCAACGTCCTGACTTTC. Translated, it gives CASRYLRGKSSGANVLTF. The complete variable domain, with remaining parts taken from reference TRBV28 and TRBJ2-6, reads DVKVTQSSRYLVKRTGEKVFLECVQDMDHENMFWYRQDPGLGLRLIYFSYDVKMKEKGDIPEGYSVSREKKERFSLILESASTNQTSMYLCASRYLRGKSSGANVLTFGAGSRLTVL.

This chain uses TRBV27 with TRBJ2-5; a possible D gene is TRBD1 (6 bases). Trimming stripped 5 bases from V and 4 bases from J, with 20 bases between. CDR3 length: 16 amino acids. Germline CDR1 reads MNHEY; CDR2 reads SMNVEV (reference sequence). The CDR3 loop is CASSQNPQGFGETQYF. The CDR3 DNA is TGTGCCAGCAGTCAAAACCCTCAGGGGTTCGGAGAGACCCAGTACTTC.

This clone has just one count. J is TRBJ2-5 and V is TRBV19, with TRBD2 as a possible D gene (6 bases). The V end was cut by 5 bases, the J end by 1 base, with 11 bases between. Germline CDR1 LNHDA, CDR2 SQIVND (reference sequence). The CDR3 spans 14 residues. The CDR3 DNA reads TGTGCCAGTAGTCCGCGGGACGGCCAAGAGACCCAGTACTTC. Translation gives CASSPRDGQETQYF.

The V and J genes are TRBV19 and TRBJ1-1, with a weak D call TRBD1 (5 bases). Germline CDR1 LNHDA, CDR2 SQIVND (reference sequence). CDR3 length: 18 residues. Trimming removed 2 bases at V and 0 bases at J, with 19 bases between. CDR3 DNA: TGTGCCAGTAGTATAATCCGAAGACAGAACAGCATGAACACTGAAGCTTTCTTT. This encodes CASSIIRRQNSMNTEAFF. Full variable domain (rest looked up from reference TRBV19 and TRBJ1-1): DGGITQSPKYLFRKEGQNVTLSCEQNLNHDAMYWYRQDPGQGLRLIYYSQIVNDFQKGDIAEGYSVSREKKESFPLTVTSAQKNPTAFYLCASSIIRRQNSMNTEAFFGQGTRLTVV.

The CDR3 DNA is TGTGCCAGCAGCCACACCCTCGGGGCGGGAGGCCAAGAGACCCAGTACTTC. It is translated as CASSHTLGAGGQETQYF. The gene calls are TRBV4-2 and TRBJ2-5, with 8 bases fitting TRBD2. Germline values: CDR1 LGHNA, CDR2 YNFKEQ. The junction had 10 bases not matched to a gene; V was cut back by 3 bases and J by 1 base. The CDR3 consists of 17 residues.

This clone was seen once. This probably arose from a read error, given a far larger clone one base away. V usage is TRBV28 and J usage is TRBJ1-5, with a tentative D call TRBD1 (6 bases). From germline, CDR1 is MDHEN and CDR2 SYDVKM. There are 15 residues in the CDR3. The ends were cut back, 5 bases at V and 5 bases at J, with 16 bases in the middle. CDR3 sequence: CASSIVGTPDQPQHF. In DNA, the CDR3 is TGTGCCAGCAGTATTGTCGGGACACCTGATCAGCCCCAGCATTTT.

V is TRBV6-6 and J is TRBJ1-1, with D possibly TRBD1 on 5 matching bases. V was pared by 6 bases and J by 4 bases, with 12 bases between. The CDR3 has 13 amino acids. Per germline, CDR1 MNHNY and CDR2 SVGAGI (reference sequence). Here the CDR3 DNA reads TGTGCCAGCAGCCCGGGGGGGGGCACTGAAGCTTTCTTT. Protein sequence: CASSPGGGTEAFF.

In its sample, this clone was seen a few times. The rearrangement links TRBV7-9 to TRBJ1-1; 10 nucleotides agree with TRBD1. The CDR3 consists of 14 residues. J lost 2 bases, V lost 6 bases, and 3 bases had no gene match. From germline, CDR1 is SEHNR and CDR2 FQNEAQ (reference sequence). The CDR3 coding sequence is TGTGCCAGCAGGGGGACAGGGGATAACACTGAAGCTTTCTTT. Protein sequence: CASRGTGDNTEAFF.

The rearrangement uses TRBV5-4 and TRBJ1-1; D is unclear. Germline V gives CDR1 SGHNT, CDR2 YYREEE (reference sequence). There are 14 residues in the CDR3. The V gene lost 4 bases and the J gene lost 1 base, with 11 bases spanning the gap. The DNA of the CDR3 is TGTGCCAGCAGCCGCGTGTCGGGGAACACTGAAGCTTTCTTT. It is translated as CASSRVSGNTEAFF. Complete variable domain (other parts from reference TRBV5-4 and TRBJ1-1): ETGVTQSPTHLIKTRGQQVTLRCSSQSGHNTVSWYQQALGQGPQFIFQYYREEENGRGNFPPRFSGLQFPNYSSELNVNALELDDSALYLCASSRVSGNTEAFFGQGTRLTVV.

The V gene is TRBV19, the J gene TRBJ2-7; D possibly corresponds to TRBD2 (5 bases). V shed 5 bases and J shed 4 bases, with 18 bases lying between them. Germline V gives CDR1 LNHDA, CDR2 SQIVND (reference sequence). The CDR3 runs to 15 residues. This CDR3 is CASSAGGPFLYEQYF. The CDR3 region has the DNA TGTGCCAGTAGTGCGGGCGGGCCTTTCCTGTACGAGCAGTACTTC.

The chain employs TRBV6-5 and TRBJ1-2, with D hard to call. CDR3 length: 14 residues. Germline V gene sequence: CDR1 MNHEY, CDR2 SVGAGI. With 6 bases removed from V and 8 bases from J, the gap between germline ends came to 19 bases. CDR3 sequence: CASRINRRAWGYTF. CDR3 DNA sequence: TGTGCCAGCAGGATAAACCGAAGGGCGTGGGGCTACACCTTC.

The rearrangement joins TRBV18 to TRBJ2-7; 7 nucleotides agree with TRBD2. The CDR3 length is 15 residues. With V trimmed by 2 bases and J by 7 bases, 11 bases remained unmatched. Germline CDR1 reads KGHSH; CDR2 reads LQKENI. The CDR3, as DNA: TGTGCCAGCTCACCAGGGCTAGCGGACCTAGGGGAGCAGTACTTC. Translated, it gives CASSPGLADLGEQYF.

A word on this clone: The same CDR3 also results from other DNA sequences found in this sample. The chain employs TRBV27 and TRBJ1-1; D not resolved. Germline V gene sequence: CDR1 MNHEY, CDR2 SMNVEV (reference sequence). The CDR3 runs to 13 residues. With 4 bases removed from V and 1 base from J, the gap between germline ends came to 7 bases. CDR3 loop: CASSSRGNTEAFF. For the CDR3, the DNA is TGTGCCAGCAGTTCACGGGGGAACACTGAAGCTTTCTTT.

This chain joins TRBV27 and TRBJ2-7; 10 nucleotides line up with TRBD1. Germline V lookup: CDR1 MNHEY, CDR2 SMNVEV (reference sequence). The CDR3 is made up of 15 amino acids. The junction had 7 bases not matched to a gene; V was cut back by 2 bases and J by 6 bases. CDR3 amino acids: CASSLEGQGFGEQYF. CDR3 DNA: TGTGCCAGCAGTTTAGAGGGACAGGGGTTCGGCGAGCAGTACTTC.

This clone showed up just a few times. The gene calls are TRBV14 and TRBJ1-2; D gene ambiguous. The length of the CDR3 is 18 residues. Trimming removed 1 base at V and 7 bases at J, with 25 bases between. Germline V gene data show CDR1 as SGHDN and CDR2 as FVKESK. The CDR3 bases are TGTGCCAGCAGCCAAGGGACCCAATTCGGTAATCGGGTTGGTGGCTACACCTTC. Its protein is CASSQGTQFGNRVGGYTF.

With regard to this clone: Other DNA sequences in the sample encode the same CDR3. The rearrangement joins TRBV9 to TRBJ1-2, with a tentative D call TRBD1 (5 bases). The germline V gene has CDR1 SGDLS and CDR2 YYNGEE. The CDR3 has 13 residues. Trimming left V 3 bases short and J 7 bases short, with 13 bases between. CDR3 sequence (DNA): TGTGCCAGCAGCGCCGGCGGGGGAAGTGGCTACACCTTC. It yields the protein CASSAGGGSGYTF.

The chain recombines TRBV4-3 with TRBJ1-2; D is uncertain. Trimming took 4 bases from V and 5 from J, leaving 14 bases between them. The CDR3 loop spans 14 amino acids. Germline CDR1 and CDR2: LGHNA and YSLEER. The CDR3 is CASSRSEGSYGYTF. The CDR3 nucleotides are TGCGCCAGCAGCCGCTCGGAGGGCAGTTATGGCTACACCTTC.

This clone has only one observation. V and J are TRBV28 and TRBJ1-5; tentative D call: TRBD1 (5 bases). The ends were cut back, 7 bases at V and 5 bases at J, with 18 bases in the middle. Germline-derived CDR1 and CDR2 are MDHEN and SYDVKM. The CDR3 contains 15 residues. The chain's CDR3 is CASIKSRGWDQPQHF. For the CDR3, the DNA is TGTGCCAGCATCAAATCCCGGGGGTGGGATCAGCCCCAGCATTTT.

The chain carries TRBV14 and TRBJ2-5, with D tentatively TRBD1 (5 bases). The CDR3 runs to 15 residues. CDR1 is SGHDN, CDR2 FVKESK, per germline. Deletions cut 7 bases from V and 2 bases from J, with 17 bases between. The CDR3 region is CASISSRAPQETQYF. The CDR3, as DNA: TGTGCCAGCATAAGTTCCAGGGCACCTCAAGAGACCCAGTACTTC.

In this sample, this clone turned up once. The J gene is TRBJ2-1, the V gene TRBV9; TRBD2 aligns across 8 bases. Germline V gives CDR1 SGDLS, CDR2 YYNGEE. The CDR3 is 16 residues long. V dropped 3 bases and J dropped 3; count of bases not matched to a gene: 8. DNA for the CDR3: TGTGCCAGCAGCGCTACACTAGCGGCGAACTACAATGAGCAGTTCTTC. Protein: CASSATLAANYNEQFF.

CDR3: CAGLQGTNEKLFF. The DNA of the CDR3 is TGTGCCGGCTTACAGGGTACTAATGAAAAACTGTTTTTT. J is TRBJ1-4 and V is TRBV30, with TRBD1 as a possible D gene (6 bases). The germline V and J ends were trimmed by 8 bases and 2 bases, with 12 bases remaining between them. The CDR3 contains 13 residues. Germline V gene lookup returns CDR1 GTSNPN and CDR2 SVGIG (reference sequence). Full variable domain (missing parts from reference TRBV30 and TRBJ1-4): SQTIHQWPATLVQPVGSPLSLECTVEGTSNPNLYWYRQAAGRGLQLLFYSVGIGQISSEVPQNLSASRPQDRQFILSSKKLLLSDSGFYLCAGLQGTNEKLFFGSGTQLSVL.

The V gene is TRBV5-3, the J gene TRBJ1-4; 8 positions match TRBD1. TRBV5-3 is treated as an ORF (open reading frame) with a function not yet certain. With V trimmed by 4 bases and J by 5 bases, 25 bases remained unmatched. The CDR3 consists of 21 residues. DNA of the CDR3: TGTGCCAGAAGCGGATATGCACGGCGGGGACAGGAAACACCGAAAAATGAAAAACTGTTTTTT. Its protein is CARSGYARRGQETPKNEKLFF.

The J gene is TRBJ1-2, the V gene TRBV11-2, with D tentatively TRBD1 (5 bases). The CDR3 is 14 residues long. Germline V lookup: CDR1 SGHAT, CDR2 FQNNGV. Trimming took off 4 bases at V and 6 bases at J, with 15 bases between the two ends. CDR3 protein: CASSSIRDSNGYTF. DNA of the CDR3: TGTGCCAGCAGCTCGATCCGGGACTCGAATGGCTACACCTTC.